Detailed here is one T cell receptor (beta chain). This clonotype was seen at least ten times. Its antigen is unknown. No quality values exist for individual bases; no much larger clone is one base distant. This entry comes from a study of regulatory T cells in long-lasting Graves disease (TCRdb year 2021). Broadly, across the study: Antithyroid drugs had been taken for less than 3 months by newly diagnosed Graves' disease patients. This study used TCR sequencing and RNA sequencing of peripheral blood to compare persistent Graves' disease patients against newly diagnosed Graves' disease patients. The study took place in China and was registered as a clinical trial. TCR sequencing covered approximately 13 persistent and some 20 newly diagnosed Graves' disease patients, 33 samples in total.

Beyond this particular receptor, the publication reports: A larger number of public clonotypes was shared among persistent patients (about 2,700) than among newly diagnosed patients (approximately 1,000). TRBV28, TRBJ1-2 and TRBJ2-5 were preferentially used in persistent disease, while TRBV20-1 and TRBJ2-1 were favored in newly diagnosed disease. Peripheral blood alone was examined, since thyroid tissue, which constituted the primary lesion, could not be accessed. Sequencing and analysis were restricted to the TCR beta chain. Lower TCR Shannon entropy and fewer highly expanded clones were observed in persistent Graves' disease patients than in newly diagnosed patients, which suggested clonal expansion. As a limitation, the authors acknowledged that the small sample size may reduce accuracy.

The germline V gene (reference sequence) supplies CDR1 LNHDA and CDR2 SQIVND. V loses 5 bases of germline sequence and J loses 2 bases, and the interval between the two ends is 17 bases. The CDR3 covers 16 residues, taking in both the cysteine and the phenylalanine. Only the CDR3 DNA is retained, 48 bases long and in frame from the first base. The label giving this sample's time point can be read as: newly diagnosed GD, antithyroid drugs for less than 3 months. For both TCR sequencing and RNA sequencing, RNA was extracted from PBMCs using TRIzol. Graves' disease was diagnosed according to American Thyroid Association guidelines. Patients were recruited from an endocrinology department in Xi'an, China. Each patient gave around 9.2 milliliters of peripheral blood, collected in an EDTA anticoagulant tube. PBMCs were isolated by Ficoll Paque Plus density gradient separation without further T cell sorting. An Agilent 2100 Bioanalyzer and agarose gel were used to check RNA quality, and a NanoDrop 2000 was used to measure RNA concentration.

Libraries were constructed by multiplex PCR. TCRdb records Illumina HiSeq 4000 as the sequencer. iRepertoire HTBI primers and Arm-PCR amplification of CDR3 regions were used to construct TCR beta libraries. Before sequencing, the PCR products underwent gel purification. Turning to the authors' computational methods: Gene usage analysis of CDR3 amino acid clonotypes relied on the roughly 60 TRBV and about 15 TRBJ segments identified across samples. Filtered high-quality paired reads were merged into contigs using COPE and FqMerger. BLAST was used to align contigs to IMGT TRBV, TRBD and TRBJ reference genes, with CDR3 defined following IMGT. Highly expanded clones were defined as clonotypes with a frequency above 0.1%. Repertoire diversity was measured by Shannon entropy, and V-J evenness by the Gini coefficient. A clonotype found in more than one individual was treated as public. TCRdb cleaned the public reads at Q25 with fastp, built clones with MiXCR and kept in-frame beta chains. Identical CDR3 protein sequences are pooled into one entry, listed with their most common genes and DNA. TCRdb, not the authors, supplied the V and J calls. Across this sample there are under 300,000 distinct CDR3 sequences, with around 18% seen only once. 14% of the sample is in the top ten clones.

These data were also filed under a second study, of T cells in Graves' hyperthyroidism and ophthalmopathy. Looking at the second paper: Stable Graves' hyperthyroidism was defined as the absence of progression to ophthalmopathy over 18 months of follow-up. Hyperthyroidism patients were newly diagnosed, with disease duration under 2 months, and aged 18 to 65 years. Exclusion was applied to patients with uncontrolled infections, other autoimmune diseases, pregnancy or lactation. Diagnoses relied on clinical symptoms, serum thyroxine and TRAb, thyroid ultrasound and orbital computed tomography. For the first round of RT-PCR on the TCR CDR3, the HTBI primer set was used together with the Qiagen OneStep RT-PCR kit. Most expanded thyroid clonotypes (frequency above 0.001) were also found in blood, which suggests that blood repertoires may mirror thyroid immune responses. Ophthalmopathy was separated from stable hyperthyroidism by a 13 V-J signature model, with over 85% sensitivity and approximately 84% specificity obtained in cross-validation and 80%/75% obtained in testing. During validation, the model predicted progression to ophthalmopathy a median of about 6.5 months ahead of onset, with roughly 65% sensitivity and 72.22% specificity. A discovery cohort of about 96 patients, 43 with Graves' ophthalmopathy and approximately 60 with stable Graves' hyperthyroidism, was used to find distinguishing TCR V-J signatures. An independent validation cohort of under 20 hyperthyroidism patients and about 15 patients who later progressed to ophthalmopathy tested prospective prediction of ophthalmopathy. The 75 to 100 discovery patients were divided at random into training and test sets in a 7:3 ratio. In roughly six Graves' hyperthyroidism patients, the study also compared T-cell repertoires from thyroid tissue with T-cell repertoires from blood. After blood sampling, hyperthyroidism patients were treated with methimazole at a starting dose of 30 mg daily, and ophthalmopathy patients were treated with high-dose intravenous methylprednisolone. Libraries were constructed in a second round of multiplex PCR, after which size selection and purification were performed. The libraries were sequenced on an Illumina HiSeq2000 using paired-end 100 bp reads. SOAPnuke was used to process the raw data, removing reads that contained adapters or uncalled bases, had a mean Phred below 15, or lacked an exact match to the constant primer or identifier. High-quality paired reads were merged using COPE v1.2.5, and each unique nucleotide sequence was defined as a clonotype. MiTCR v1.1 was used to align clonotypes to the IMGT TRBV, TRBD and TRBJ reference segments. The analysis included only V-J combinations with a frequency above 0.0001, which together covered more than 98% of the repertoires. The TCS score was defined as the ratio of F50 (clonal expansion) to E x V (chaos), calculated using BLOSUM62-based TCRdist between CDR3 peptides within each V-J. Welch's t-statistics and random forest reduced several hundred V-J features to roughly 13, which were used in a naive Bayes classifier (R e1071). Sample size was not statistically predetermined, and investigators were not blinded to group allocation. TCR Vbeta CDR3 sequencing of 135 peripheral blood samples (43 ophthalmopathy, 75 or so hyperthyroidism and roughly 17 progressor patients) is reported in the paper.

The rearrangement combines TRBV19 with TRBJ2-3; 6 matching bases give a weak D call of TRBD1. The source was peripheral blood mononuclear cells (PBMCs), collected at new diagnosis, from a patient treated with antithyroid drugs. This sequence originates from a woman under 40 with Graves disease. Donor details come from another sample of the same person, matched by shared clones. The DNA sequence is TGTGCCAGTAGTGATTTACCGGGACACCTCACAGATACGCAGTATTTT. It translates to CASSDLPGHLTDTQYF.